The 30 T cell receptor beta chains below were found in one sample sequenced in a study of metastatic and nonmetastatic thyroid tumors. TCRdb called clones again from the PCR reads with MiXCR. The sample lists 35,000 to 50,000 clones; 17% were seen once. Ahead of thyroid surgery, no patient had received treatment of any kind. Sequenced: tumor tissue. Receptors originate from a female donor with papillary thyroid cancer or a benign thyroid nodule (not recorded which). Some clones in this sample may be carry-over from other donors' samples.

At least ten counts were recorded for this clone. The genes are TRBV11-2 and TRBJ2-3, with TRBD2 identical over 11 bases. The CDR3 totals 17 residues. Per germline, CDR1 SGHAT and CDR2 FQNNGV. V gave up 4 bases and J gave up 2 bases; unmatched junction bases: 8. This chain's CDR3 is CASSYPGLAVNTDTQYF. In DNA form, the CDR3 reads TGTGCCAGCAGCTATCCGGGACTAGCGGTAAACACAGATACGCAGTATTTT.

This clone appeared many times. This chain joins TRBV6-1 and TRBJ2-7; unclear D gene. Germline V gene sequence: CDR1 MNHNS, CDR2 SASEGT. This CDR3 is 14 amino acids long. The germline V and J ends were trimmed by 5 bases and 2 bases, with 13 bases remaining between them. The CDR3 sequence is CASSSGRMAYEQYF. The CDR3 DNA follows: TGTGCCAGCAGTTCGGGCCGGATGGCCTACGAGCAGTACTTC.

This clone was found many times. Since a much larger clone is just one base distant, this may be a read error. CDR3 nucleotide sequence: TGCGCCAGCAGCCCTACCCTAGCGTGCTACAATGAGCAGTTCTTC. Residues: CASSPTLACYNEQFF. The genes are TRBV4-1 and TRBJ2-1; possibly TRBD2 for D (6 bases). V dropped 4 bases and J dropped 3 bases, with 13 bases sitting between them. The CDR3 runs to 15 residues. CDR1 is MGHRA, CDR2 YSYEKL, per germline.

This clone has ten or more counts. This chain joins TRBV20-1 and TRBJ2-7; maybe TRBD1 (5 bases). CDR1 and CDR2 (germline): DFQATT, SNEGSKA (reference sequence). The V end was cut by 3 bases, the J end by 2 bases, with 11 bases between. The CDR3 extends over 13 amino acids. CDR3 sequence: CSASWTLTYEQYF. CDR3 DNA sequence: TGCAGTGCTAGCTGGACACTTACCTACGAGCAGTACTTC.

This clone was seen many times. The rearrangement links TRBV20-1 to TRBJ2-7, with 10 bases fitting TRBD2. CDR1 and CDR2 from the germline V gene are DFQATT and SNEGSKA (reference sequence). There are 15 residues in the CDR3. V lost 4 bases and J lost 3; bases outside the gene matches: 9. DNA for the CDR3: TGCAGTGCTAAGGGCACTAGCGGGACAGGCTACGAGCAGTACTTC. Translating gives CSAKGTSGTGYEQYF.

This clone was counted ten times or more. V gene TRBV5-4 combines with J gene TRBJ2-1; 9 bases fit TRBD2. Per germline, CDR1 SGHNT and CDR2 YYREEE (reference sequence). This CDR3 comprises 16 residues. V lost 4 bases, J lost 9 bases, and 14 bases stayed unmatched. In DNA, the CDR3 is TGTGCCAGCAGCCCGTTCGTCCAGCGGGAGGAAGTTGAGCAGTTCTTC. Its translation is CASSPFVQREEVEQFF.

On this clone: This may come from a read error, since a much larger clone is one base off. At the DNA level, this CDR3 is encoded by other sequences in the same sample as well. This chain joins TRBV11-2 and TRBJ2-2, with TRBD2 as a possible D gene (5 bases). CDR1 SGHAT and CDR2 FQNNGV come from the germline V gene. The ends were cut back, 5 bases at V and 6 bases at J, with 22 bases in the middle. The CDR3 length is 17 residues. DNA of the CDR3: TGTGCCAGCAGCCCGACCCGTTTTAGCGTCGGGTCCGGGGAGCTGTTTTTT. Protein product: CASSPTRFSVGSGELFF.

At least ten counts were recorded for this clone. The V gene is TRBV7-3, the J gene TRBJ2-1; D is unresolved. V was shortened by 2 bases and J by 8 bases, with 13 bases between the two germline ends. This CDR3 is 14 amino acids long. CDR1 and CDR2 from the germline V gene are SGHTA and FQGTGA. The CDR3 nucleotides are TGTGCCAGCAGCTTAGACGGACGGGTCGATGAGCAGTTCTTC. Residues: CASSLDGRVDEQFF.

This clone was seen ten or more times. CDR3 coding DNA: TGTGCCAGCAGCGGAACAGGGGAGTACTCCTACGAGCAGTACTTC. It codes for CASSGTGEYSYEQYF. V gene TRBV7-2 combines with J gene TRBJ2-7; TRBD1 agrees at 7 bases. V was clipped by 5 bases and J by 0 bases; unmatched bases: 7. The length of the CDR3 is 15 residues. From germline, CDR1 is SGHTA and CDR2 FQGNSA. Supplemented by reference TRBV7-2 and TRBJ2-7, the full variable domain reads GAGVSQSPSNKVTEKGKDVELRCDPISGHTALYWYRQSLGQGLEFLIYFQGNSAPDKSGLPSDRFSAERTGGSVSTLTIQRTQQEDSAVYLCASSGTGEYSYEQYFGPGTRLTVT.

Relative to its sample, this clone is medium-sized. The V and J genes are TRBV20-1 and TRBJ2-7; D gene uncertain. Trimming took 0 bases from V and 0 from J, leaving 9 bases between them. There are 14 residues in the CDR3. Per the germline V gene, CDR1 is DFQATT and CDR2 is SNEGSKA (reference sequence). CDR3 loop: CSARDLGHSYEQYF. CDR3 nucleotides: TGCAGTGCTAGAGATCTCGGCCACTCCTACGAGCAGTACTTC.

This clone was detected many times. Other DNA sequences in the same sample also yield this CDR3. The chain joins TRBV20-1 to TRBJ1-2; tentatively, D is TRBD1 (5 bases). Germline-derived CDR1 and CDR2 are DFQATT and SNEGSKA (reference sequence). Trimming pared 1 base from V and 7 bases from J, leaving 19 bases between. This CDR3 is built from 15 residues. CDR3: CSARASVRGEAGYTF. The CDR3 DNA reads TGCAGTGCTAGAGCCTCAGTACGGGGCGAAGCTGGCTACACCTTC.

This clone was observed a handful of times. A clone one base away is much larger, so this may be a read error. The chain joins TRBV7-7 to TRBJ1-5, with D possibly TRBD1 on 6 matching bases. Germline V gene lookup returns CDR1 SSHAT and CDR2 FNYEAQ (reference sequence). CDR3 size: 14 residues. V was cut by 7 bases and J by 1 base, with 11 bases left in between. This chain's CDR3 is CASILGQSNQPQHF. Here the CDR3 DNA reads TGTGCCAGCATCCTAGGACAGAGCAATCAGCCCCAGCATTTT.

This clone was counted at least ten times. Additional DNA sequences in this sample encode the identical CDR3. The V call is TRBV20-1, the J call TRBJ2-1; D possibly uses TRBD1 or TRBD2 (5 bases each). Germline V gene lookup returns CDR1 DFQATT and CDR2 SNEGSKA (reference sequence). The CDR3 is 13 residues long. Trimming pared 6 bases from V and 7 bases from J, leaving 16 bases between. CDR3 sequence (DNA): TGCAGTGCAACTAGGGGTTCGGGGAATGAGCAGTTCTTC. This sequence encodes CSATRGSGNEQFF.

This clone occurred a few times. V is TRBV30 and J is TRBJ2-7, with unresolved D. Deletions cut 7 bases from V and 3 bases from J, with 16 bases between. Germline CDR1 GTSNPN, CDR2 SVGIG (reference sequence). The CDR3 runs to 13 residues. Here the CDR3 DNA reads TGTGCCTTAAGTGTATTCCCGGGCTACGAGCAGTACTTC. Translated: CALSVFPGYEQYF.

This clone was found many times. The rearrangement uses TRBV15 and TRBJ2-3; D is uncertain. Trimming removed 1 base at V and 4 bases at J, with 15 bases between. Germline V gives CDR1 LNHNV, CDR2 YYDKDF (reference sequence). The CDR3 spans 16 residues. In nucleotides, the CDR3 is TGTGCCACCAGCAGAGGGGTCGCGAGGAGAGCAGATACGCAGTATTTT. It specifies CATSRGVARRADTQYF.

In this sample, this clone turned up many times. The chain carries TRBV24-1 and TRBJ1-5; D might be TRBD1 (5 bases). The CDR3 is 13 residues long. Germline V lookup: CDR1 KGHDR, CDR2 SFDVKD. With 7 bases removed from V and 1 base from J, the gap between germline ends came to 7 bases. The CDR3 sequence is CATSRESNQPQHF. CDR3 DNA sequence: TGTGCCACCAGCAGGGAAAGCAATCAGCCCCAGCATTTT.

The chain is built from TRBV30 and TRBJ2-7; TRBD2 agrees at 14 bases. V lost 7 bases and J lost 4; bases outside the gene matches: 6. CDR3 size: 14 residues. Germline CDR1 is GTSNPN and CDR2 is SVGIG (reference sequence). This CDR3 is CASTRTSGGYEQYF. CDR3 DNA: TGTGCCTCCACCCGGACTAGCGGGGGGTACGAGCAGTACTTC.

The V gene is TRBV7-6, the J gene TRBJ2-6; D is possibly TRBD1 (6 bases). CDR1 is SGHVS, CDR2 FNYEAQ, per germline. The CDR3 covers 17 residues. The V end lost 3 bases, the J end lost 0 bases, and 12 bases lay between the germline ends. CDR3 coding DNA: TGTGCCAGCAGCTTGGGGACAACCGGCTCTGGGGCCAACGTCCTGACTTTC. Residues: CASSLGTTGSGANVLTF.

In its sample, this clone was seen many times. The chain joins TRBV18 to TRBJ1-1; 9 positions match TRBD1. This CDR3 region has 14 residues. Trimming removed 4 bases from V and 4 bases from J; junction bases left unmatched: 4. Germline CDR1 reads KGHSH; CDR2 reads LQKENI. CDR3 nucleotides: TGTGCCAGCTCACGAGAACAGGGGGCCACTGAAGCTTTCTTT. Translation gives CASSREQGATEAFF.

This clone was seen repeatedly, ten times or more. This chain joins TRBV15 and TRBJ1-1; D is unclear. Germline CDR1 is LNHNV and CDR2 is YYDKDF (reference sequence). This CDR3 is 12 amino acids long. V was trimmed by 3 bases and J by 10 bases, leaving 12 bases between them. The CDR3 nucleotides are TGTGCCACCAGCAGTGGGTGGCGCGGAGCTTTCTTT. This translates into CATSSGWRGAFF.

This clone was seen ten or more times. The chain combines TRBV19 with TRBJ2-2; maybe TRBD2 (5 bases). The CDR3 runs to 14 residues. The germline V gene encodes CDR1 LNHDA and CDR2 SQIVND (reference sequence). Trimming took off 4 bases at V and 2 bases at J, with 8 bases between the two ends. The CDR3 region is CASSTEGNTGELFF. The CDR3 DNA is TGTGCCAGTAGTACTGAGGGTAACACCGGGGAGCTGTTTTTT.

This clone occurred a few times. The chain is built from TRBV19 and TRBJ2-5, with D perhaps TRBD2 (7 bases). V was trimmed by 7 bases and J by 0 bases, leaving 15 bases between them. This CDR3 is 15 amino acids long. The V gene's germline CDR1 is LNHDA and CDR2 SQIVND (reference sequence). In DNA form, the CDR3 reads TGTGCCAGTAATCAGGGGAGGGAGTACCAAGAGACCCAGTACTTC. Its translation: CASNQGREYQETQYF.

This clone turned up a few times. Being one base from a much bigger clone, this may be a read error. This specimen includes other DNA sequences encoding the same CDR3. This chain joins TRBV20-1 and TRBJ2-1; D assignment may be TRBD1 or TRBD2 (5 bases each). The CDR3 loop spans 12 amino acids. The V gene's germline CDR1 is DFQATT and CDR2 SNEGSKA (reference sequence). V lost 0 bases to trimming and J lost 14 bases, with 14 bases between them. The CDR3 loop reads CSAREGRDGEFF. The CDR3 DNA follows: TGCAGTGCTAGAGAGGGACGGGATGGCGAGTTCTTC.

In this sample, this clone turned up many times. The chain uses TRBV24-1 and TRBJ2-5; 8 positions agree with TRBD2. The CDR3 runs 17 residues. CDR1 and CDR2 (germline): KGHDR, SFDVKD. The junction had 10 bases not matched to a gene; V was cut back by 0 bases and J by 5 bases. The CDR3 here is CATSDLDSGSLGETQYF. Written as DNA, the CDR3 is TGTGCCACCAGTGATTTGGACAGCGGGAGTCTCGGCGAGACCCAGTACTTC.

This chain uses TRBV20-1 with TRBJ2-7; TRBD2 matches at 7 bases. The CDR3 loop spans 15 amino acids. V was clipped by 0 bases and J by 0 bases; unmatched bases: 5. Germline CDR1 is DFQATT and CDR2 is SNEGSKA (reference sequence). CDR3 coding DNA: TGCAGTGCTAGAGAGGTCGGGAGGAGCTCCTACGAGCAGTACTTC. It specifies CSAREVGRSSYEQYF.

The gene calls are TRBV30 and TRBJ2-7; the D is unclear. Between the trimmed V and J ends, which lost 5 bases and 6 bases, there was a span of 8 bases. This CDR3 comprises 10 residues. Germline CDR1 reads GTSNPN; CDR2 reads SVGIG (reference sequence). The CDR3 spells CAWATTEQYF. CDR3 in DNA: TGTGCCTGGGCAACAACCGAGCAGTACTTC.

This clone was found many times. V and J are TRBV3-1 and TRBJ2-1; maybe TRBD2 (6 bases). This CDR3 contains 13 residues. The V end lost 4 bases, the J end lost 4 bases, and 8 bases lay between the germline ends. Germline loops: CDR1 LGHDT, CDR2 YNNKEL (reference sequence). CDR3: CASSRGIYNEQFF. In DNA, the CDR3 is TGTGCCAGCAGCCGCGGGATTTACAATGAGCAGTTCTTC.

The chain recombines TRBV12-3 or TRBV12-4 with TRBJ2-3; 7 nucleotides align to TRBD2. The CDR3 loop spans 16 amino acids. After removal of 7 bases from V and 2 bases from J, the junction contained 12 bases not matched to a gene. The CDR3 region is CASIGGLPGTTDTQYF. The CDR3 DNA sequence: TGTGCCAGCATCGGGGGACTACCGGGAACCACAGATACGCAGTATTTT.

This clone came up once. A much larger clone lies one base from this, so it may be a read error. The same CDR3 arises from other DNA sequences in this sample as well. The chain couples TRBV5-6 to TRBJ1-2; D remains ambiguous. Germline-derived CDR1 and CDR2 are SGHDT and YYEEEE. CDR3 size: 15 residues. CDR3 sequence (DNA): TGTGCCAGCAGCTTGGGGTTACGGAGTGACTATGGCTACACTTTC. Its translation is CASSLGLRSDYGYTF.

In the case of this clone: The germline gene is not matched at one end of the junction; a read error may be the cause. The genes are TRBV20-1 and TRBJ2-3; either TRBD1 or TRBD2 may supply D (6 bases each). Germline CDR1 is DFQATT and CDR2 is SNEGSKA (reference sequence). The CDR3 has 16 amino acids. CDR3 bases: TGCAGTGCTAGACCTAGAGGGGGGTGGTGCACGGATACGCAGTATTTT. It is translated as CSARPRGGWCTDTQYF.